The source of this TCR beta chain is a study of Tregs in tolerant kidney transplant recipients. This table comes from immunoSEQ multiplex PCR, and its TCRdb copy is limited to in-frame clones, with some not included. Of some 57,000 clones listed, over 80% are singletons. Mixed chimerism was transient after nonmyeloablative marrow transplants from related graft donors. Comment on this clone: The antigen is not known.

Study-level points and caveats: This study did not directly address biological reproducibility.

V lost 5 bases to trimming and J lost 2 bases, with 16 bases between them. Germline V gene sequence: CDR1 SGHTA, CDR2 FQGNSA. The CDR3 is 15 residues long. This specimen was CD8+ T cells from blood (PBMCs), taken 24 months after the transplant. The origin of this receptor is a human patient who received a combined kidney and bone marrow transplant. The graft donor may have contributed some T cells. This chain joins TRBV7-2 and TRBJ2-7; D is perhaps TRBD1 (6 bases). This chain's CDR3 is CASSHVRDKTYEQYF. DNA for the CDR3: TGTGCCAGCAGCCACGTACGGGACAAGACCTACGAGCAGTACTTC.